This T cell receptor beta chain stems from a study of blood T cell repertoires in COVID-19. Across the study: Donors in the United States, Italy and Spain gave samples during acute or convalescent COVID-19. From T cells, B-cell-depleted T cells, or PBMCs came the material, which was cDNA or gDNA.

The CDR3 runs to 16 residues. Looked up from germline, CDR1 is ENHRY and CDR2 is SYGVKD. V lost 6 bases, J lost 2 bases, and 19 bases lay in between. Per the original methods: Estimates of nucleated cell counts were drawn from the amplification of reference gene primers. TCRdb's copy holds only in-frame clones and misses some; the assay was immunoSEQ multiplex PCR. V and J calls and clone size are copied from that table; D and trimming were computed from the DNA. The data hold around 140,000 clones, with 80% observed a single time. The rearrangement links TRBV10-3 to TRBJ1-2; weak D call: TRBD1 (5 bases). Sequencing was carried out using peripheral blood. The source is a man aged 65 to 85 who had recovered from COVID-19. In DNA, the CDR3 is TGTGCCATCAGCAAAGTCGAGACAGAATTGAACTATGGCTACACCTTC. It translates to CAISKVETELNYGYTF.